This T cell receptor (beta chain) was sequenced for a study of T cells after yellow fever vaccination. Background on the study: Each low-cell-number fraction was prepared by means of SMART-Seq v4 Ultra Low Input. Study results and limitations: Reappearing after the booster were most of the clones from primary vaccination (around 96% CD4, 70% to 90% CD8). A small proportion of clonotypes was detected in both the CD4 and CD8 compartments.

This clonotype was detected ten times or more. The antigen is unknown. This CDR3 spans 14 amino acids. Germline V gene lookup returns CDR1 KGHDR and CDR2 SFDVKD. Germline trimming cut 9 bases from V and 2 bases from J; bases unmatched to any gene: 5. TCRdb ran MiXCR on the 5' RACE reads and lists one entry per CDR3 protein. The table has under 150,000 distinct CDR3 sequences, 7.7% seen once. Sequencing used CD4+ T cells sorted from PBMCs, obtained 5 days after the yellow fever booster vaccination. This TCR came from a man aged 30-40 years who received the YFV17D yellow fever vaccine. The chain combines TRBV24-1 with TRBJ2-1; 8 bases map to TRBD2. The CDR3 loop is CATAERETYNEQFF. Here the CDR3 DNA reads TGTGCCACCGCGGAGCGGGAGACCTACAATGAGCAGTTCTTC.